This T cell receptor (beta chain) stems from a study of blood T cell repertoires in COVID-19. Profiled with immunoSEQ multiplex PCR; TCRdb holds only in-frame clones, not every one. The repertoire holds approximately 220,000 clones, 80% to 90% seen once, with 4.8% in the top ten. Germline V lookup: CDR1 MNHNS, CDR2 SASEGT. The CDR3 is made up of 17 amino acids. Unmatched junction bases numbered 10, after V lost 4 bases and J lost 2 bases. The chain combines TRBV6-1 with TRBJ1-4; 7 bases map to TRBD1. The origin of this receptor is a woman aged 45-60 years who had been exposed to COVID-19. The sample consisted of PBMCs or T cells enriched from blood (not recorded which). The CDR3, as DNA: TGTGCCAGCAGTGCCTACAGGGGCCGGGGGACTAATGAAAAACTGTTTTTT. Its protein product is CASSAYRGRGTNEKLFF.